The entry below describes one T cell receptor beta chain. Its antigen remains undetermined. Base-call qualities are not available, and no considerably larger clone is one nucleotide away. TCRbeta CDR3 regions were amplified from genomic DNA by means of the immunoSEQ Assay, a bias-controlled multiplex PCR. On the study's bioinformatics: Within the assay, amplification of reference gene primers was used to estimate how many nucleated cells each sample contained. Sequence reads were collapsed and filtered to measure the absolute abundance of every unique TCRbeta CDR3 rearrangement. For each sample, productive Simpson clonality was calculated as the square root of Simpson's diversity index across productive rearrangements. Held by TCRdb, this immuneACCESS table contains in-frame sequences only and omits some clones. Under half of the omission traces to an unresolved V gene where checked; the cause of the rest is unknown. The V and J calls and the clone size are those of that table, but D and trimming were determined from the DNA. The table for this sample lists hundreds of thousands of clones; around 83% of them were counted only once. The ten largest clones capture 5% of the sample.

The sample belongs to a study of blood T cell repertoires in COVID-19 (dated by TCRdb to the early 2020s). About the study as a whole: The collaborator samples originated in the United States, Italy and Spain and spanned the acute and convalescent phases of COVID-19. The prospective study material was composed of cDNA or gDNA derived from T cells, B-cell-depleted T cells, or PBMCs. Subjects who had been exposed to COVID-19, were actively infected with it, or had recovered from it provided the deeply sampled blood TCRbeta repertoires that made up the dataset. The repertoires were released in a freely available public database meant as a resource for research on the immune response to SARS-CoV-2. The samples were drawn from two sources: the first 160 participants of the ongoing ImmuneRACE study, and over 950 subjects contributed by 6 global collaborators. Nearly every sample came with metadata listing a de-identified subject ID, COVID-19 status, age in years and sex. Where available, HLA class I and class II types were obtained from metadata supplied by the sample provider rather than from assay-based typing.

Findings and caveats that apply to the study as a whole: Clinical and demographic metadata were provided uncurated, with the amount varying by source and participant.

Trimming accounts for 2 bases at V and 5 bases at J, while the number of junction bases matched to no gene is 4. The germline V gene encodes CDR1 MNHEY and CDR2 SVGAGI. The CDR3 sequence holds 15 residues, the cysteine and phenylalanine included. Left in the record is the CDR3 DNA by itself, 45 bases read in frame from the first base. Enrolling through a virtual design, the prospective study's participants ranged in age from roughly 18 to 100 years and lived across 20 to 30 United States geographic areas. Cohort assignment in the prospective study relied on participant-reported clinical history from a screening survey and a study questionnaire. Exposed participants were defined as having been in contact with someone with a PCR-confirmed or clinician-diagnosed COVID-19 case within 2 weeks of study entry. Each participant in the prospective study had whole blood, serum and a nasopharyngeal or oropharyngeal swab collected by mobile phlebotomists. Over a 2-month period, participants in the prospective study had the option of providing additional blood draws and questionnaires. Blood samples from the prospective study were shipped frozen or at room temperature prior to DNA extraction.

The sequenced sample was PBMCs or T cells enriched from blood (not recorded which). Recombination linked TRBV6-5 to TRBJ2-3, and 10 junctional nucleotides match TRBD1. The sequence was obtained from a middle-aged man who had been exposed to COVID-19. Here the CDR3 is given as CASSYDRGPRDTQYF. In nucleotides, the sequence is TGTGCCAGCAGTTACGACAGGGGGCCTCGAGATACGCAGTATTTT.